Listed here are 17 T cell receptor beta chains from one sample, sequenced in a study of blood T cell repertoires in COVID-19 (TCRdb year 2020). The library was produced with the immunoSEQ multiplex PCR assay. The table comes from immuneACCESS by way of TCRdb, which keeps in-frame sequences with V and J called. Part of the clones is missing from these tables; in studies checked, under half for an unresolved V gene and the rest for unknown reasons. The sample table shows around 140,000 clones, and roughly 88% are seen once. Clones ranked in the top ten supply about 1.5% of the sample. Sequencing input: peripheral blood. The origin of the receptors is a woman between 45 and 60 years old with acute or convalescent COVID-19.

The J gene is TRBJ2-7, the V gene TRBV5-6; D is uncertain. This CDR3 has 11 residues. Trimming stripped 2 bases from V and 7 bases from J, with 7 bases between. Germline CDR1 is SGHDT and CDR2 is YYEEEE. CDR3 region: CASSFAQEQYF. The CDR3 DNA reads TGTGCCAGCAGCTTTGCCCAGGAGCAGTACTTC.

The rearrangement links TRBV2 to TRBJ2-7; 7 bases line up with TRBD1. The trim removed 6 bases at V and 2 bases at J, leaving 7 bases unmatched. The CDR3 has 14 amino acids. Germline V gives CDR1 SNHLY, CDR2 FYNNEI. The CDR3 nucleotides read TGTGCCAGCAGGGACCGGGACAGACCCTACGAGCAGTACTTC. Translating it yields CASRDRDRPYEQYF.

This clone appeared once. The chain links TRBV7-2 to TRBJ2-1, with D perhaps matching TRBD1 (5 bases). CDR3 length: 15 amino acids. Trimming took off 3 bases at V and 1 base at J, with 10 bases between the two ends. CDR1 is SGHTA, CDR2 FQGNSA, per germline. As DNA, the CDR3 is TGTGCCAGCAGCTTCTTCGACAGATCCTACAATGAGCAGTTCTTC. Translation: CASSFFDRSYNEQFF. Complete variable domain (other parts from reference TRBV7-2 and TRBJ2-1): GAGVSQSPSNKVTEKGKDVELRCDPISGHTALYWYRQSLGQGLEFLIYFQGNSAPDKSGLPSDRFSAERTGGSVSTLTIQRTQQEDSAVYLCASSFFDRSYNEQFFGPGTRLTVL.

The CDR3: CSLTRSYEQYF. The CDR3 bases are TGCAGTTTGACACGCTCCTACGAGCAGTACTTC. V and J are TRBV20-1 and TRBJ2-7, with unresolved D. Trimming took off 8 bases at V and 0 bases at J, with 8 bases between the two ends. Per the germline V gene, CDR1 is DFQATT and CDR2 is SNEGSKA (reference sequence). This CDR3 has 11 amino acids.

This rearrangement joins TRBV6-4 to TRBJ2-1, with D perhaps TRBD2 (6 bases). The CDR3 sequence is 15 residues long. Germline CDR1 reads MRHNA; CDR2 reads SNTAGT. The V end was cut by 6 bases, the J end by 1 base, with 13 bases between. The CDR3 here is CASSTTGTSYNEQFF. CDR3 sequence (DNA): TGTGCCAGCAGCACAACCGGGACTTCCTACAATGAGCAGTTCTTC.

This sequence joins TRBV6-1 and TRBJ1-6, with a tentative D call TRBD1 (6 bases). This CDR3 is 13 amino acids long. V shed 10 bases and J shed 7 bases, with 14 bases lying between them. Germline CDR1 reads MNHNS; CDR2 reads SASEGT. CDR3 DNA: TGTGCCACCCAGGGGCAGGGCAATTCACCCCTCCACTTT. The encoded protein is CATQGQGNSPLHF.

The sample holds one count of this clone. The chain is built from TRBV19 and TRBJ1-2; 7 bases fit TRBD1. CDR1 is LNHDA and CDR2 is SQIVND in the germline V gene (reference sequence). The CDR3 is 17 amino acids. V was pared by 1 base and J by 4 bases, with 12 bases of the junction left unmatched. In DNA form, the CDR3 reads TGTGCCAGTAGTATAGGGATGAGGGACAGAAGGCTCTATGGCTACACCTTC. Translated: CASSIGMRDRRLYGYTF.

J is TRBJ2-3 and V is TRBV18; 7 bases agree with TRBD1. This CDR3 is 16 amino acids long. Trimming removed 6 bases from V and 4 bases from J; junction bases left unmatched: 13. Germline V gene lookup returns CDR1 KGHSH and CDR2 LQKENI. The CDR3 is CASSALGGLRPDTQYF. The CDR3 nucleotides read TGTGCCAGCTCCGCCCTAGGGGGCTTACGACCAGATACGCAGTATTTT.

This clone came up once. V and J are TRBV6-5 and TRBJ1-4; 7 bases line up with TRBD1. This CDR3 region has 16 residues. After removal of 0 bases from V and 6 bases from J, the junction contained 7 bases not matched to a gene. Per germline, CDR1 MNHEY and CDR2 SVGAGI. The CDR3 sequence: CASSYSPRGRYEKLFF. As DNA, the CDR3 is TGTGCCAGCAGTTACTCCCCGAGGGGGCGATATGAAAAACTGTTTTTT.

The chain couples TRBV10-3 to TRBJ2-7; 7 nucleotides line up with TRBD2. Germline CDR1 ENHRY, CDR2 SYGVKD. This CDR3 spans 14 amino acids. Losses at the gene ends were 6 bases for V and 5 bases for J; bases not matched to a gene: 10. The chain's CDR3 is CAISSHGRFDEQYF. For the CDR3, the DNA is TGTGCCATCAGCTCTCACGGGAGGTTCGACGAGCAGTACTTC.

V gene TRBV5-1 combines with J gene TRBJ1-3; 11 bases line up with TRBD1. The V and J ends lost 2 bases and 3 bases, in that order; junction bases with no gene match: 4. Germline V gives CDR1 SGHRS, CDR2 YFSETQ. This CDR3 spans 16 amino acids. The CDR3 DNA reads TGCGCCAGCAGCTTCGGGACAGGGGGTGATGGAAACACCATATATTTT. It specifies CASSFGTGGDGNTIYF.

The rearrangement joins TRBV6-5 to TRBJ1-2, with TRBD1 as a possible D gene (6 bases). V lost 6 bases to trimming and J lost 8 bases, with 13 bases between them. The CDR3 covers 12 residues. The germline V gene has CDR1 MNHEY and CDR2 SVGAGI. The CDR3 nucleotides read TGTGCCAGCAGGAACAGGGACGAGGGCTACACCTTC. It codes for CASRNRDEGYTF.

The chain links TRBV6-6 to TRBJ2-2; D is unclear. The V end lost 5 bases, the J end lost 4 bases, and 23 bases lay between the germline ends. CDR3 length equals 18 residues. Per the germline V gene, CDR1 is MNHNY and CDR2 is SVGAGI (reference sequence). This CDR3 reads CASSPPPYETPVTGELFF. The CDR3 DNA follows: TGTGCCAGCAGTCCCCCCCCTTATGAAACCCCGGTCACCGGGGAGCTGTTTTTT.

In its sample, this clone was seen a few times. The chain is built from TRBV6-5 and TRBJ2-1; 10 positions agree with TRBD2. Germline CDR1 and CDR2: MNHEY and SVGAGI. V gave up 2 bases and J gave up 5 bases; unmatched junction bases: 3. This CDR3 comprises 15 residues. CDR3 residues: CASSYRLAGDNEQFF. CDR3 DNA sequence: TGTGCCAGCAGTTACAGGCTAGCGGGGGACAATGAGCAGTTCTTC.

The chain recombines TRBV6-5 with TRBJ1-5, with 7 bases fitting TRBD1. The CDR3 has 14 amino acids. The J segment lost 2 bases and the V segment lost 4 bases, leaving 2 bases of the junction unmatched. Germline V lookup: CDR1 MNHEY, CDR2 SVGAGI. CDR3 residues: CASSSDRGNQPQHF. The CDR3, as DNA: TGTGCCAGCAGTTCCGACAGGGGCAATCAGCCCCAGCATTTT.

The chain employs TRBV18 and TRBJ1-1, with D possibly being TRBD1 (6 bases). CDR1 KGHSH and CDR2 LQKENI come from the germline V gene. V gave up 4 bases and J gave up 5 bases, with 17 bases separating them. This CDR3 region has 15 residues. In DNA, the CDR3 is TGTGCCAGCTCACGGCCTACAGGGAGGGGGACTGAAGCTTTCTTT. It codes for CASSRPTGRGTEAFF.

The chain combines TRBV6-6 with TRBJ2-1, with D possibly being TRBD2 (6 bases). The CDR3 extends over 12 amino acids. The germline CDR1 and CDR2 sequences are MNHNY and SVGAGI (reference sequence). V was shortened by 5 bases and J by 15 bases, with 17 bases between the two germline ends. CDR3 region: CASSTRASGGFF. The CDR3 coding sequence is TGTGCCAGCAGTACCAGGGCGTCCGGGGGGTTCTTC.